Listed here are 22 T cell receptor beta chains from one sample, sequenced in a study of blood T cell repertoires in COVID-19 (dated by TCRdb to the early 2020s). Library method: the immunoSEQ multiplex PCR assay. Here the immuneACCESS table is served through TCRdb, limited to in-frame sequences with V and J called. Missing clones are a known gap in these copies; in checked studies unresolved V genes cover under half, and the rest lacks a known reason. The sample includes 110,000 to 150,000 clones, with roughly 85% observed a single time. The ten largest clones take up more than 3.5% of the sample. The sample comprised PBMCs or T cells enriched from blood (not recorded which). The receptors were gathered from a man in his forties or fifties who had recovered from COVID-19.

The chain recombines TRBV14 with TRBJ1-2; 7 bases are a match to TRBD1. Germline loops: CDR1 SGHDN, CDR2 FVKESK. The CDR3 runs to 13 residues. V lost 3 bases and J lost 4; bases outside the gene matches: 2. The chain's CDR3 is CASSQGQSYGYTF. The CDR3 bases are TGTGCCAGCAGCCAGGGACAGAGCTATGGCTACACCTTC.

The chain couples TRBV2 to TRBJ2-2; D is perhaps TRBD2 (6 bases). CDR1 and CDR2 from the germline V gene are SNHLY and FYNNEI. There are 15 residues in the CDR3. V was cut by 5 bases and J by 4 bases, with 14 bases left in between. CDR3 nucleotide sequence: TGTGCCAGCAGTATGACTAGGGCAGGCACCGGGGAGCTGTTTTTT. Protein sequence: CASSMTRAGTGELFF.

This chain uses TRBV19 with TRBJ1-2, with D perhaps matching TRBD1 (6 bases). Germline assignment: CDR1 LNHDA and CDR2 SQIVND (reference sequence). The CDR3 consists of 14 residues. Trimming removed 7 bases from V and 2 bases from J, with 14 bases in between. The CDR3 coding sequence is TGTGCCAGTACCCGAATGGACAGAAACTATGGCTACACCTTC. Translation: CASTRMDRNYGYTF.

This clone was detected only a few times. This chain uses TRBV18 with TRBJ1-3, with a possible D match to TRBD1 (5 bases). V was trimmed by 3 bases and J by 0 bases, leaving 12 bases between them. The CDR3 runs 16 residues. Germline V gene lookup returns CDR1 KGHSH and CDR2 LQKENI. For the CDR3, the DNA is TGTGCCAGCTCACCGCGTGGGGCGTCCTCTGGAAACACCATATATTTT. Protein product: CASSPRGASSGNTIYF. Together with reference TRBV18 and TRBJ1-3, the CDR3 gives the full variable domain: NAGVMQNPRHLVRRRGQEARLRCSPMKGHSHVYWYRQLPEEGLKFMVYLQKENIIDESGMPKERFSAEFPKEGPSILRIQQVVRGDSAAYFCASSPRGASSGNTIYFGEGSWLTVV.

This chain connects TRBV5-1 to TRBJ2-7; TRBD2 aligns across 9 bases. CDR1 and CDR2 from the germline V gene are SGHRS and YFSETQ. Trimming cost V 4 bases and J 5 bases; bases outside gene matches: 7. This CDR3 region has 14 residues. The CDR3, as DNA: TGCGCCAGCAGCGGGGGGACTAGCCAAAACGAGCAGTACTTC. Translation gives CASSGGTSQNEQYF.

The CDR3 DNA follows: TGTGCCAGCAGCCAAGAAGTGGGGGGCCAGTACTTC. Its protein product is CASSQEVGGQYF. The rearrangement joins TRBV4-2 to TRBJ2-5; a possible D gene is TRBD2 (6 bases). Germline V CDR1 and CDR2: LGHNA, YNFKEQ. The CDR3 is made up of 12 amino acids. Trimming took 0 bases from V and 10 from J, leaving 9 bases between them.

The chain joins TRBV5-1 to TRBJ2-5; 7 bases are shared with TRBD2. From germline, CDR1 is SGHRS and CDR2 YFSETQ. This CDR3 region has 15 residues. Trimming at V came to 3 bases and at J to 4 bases, leaving 9 bases not matched to a gene. This CDR3 is CASSSGGSGPETQYF. For the CDR3, the DNA is TGCGCCAGCAGCTCGGGAGGATCTGGGCCAGAGACCCAGTACTTC. Variable domain in full (rest from reference TRBV5-1 and TRBJ2-5): KAGVTQTPRYLIKTRGQQVTLSCSPISGHRSVSWYQQTPGQGLQFLFEYFSETQRNKGNFPGRFSGRQFSNSRSEMNVSTLELGDSALYLCASSSGGSGPETQYFGPGTRLLVL.

The V and J genes are TRBV28 and TRBJ1-6, with D perhaps matching TRBD1 (6 bases). The CDR3 runs 16 residues. Trimming pared 10 bases from V and 13 bases from J, leaving 29 bases between. The V gene's germline CDR1 is MDHEN and CDR2 SYDVKM. The CDR3 nucleotides are TGTGCCACCTTCAGGGCCCCTGGGACAATCTCATCGCCCCTCCACTTT. Encoded protein: CATFRAPGTISSPLHF.

The chain has TRBV19 and TRBJ1-2; D is perhaps TRBD1 (6 bases). Germline V gene data show CDR1 as LNHDA and CDR2 as SQIVND (reference sequence). The CDR3 is 13 residues long. V shed 6 bases and J shed 4 bases, with 12 bases lying between them. The CDR3 bases are TGTGCCAGTAGACGGGACACATTCTATGGCTACACCTTC. Translating gives CASRRDTFYGYTF. The full variable domain, in which reference TRBV19 and TRBJ1-2 provide the parts outside the CDR3, is DGGITQSPKYLFRKEGQNVTLSCEQNLNHDAMYWYRQDPGQGLRLIYYSQIVNDFQKGDIAEGYSVSREKKESFPLTVTSAQKNPTAFYLCASRRDTFYGYTFGSGTRLTVV.

The chain carries TRBV30 and TRBJ2-7; 13 positions match TRBD2. Per the germline V gene, CDR1 is GTSNPN and CDR2 is SVGIG (reference sequence). V shed 7 bases and J 11 bases; nucleotides not matched to a gene: 11. This CDR3 is built from 13 residues. The CDR3 sequence: CASRVGLAGVEYF. The CDR3 DNA follows: TGTGCCTCTCGGGTAGGACTAGCGGGAGTTGAGTACTTC.

This clone has a handful of counts. The chain joins TRBV7-3 to TRBJ2-1; 8 bases are shared with TRBD2. Unmatched junction bases numbered 15, after V lost 4 bases and J lost 4 bases. CDR3 length: 18 residues. Looked up from germline, CDR1 is SGHTA and CDR2 is FQGTGA. CDR3 bases: TGTGCCAGCAGCTCAGTAACCTTAAGCGGGAGAGGTTACAATGAGCAGTTCTTC. Translating it yields CASSSVTLSGRGYNEQFF.

The rearrangement joins TRBV5-5 to TRBJ1-5; no reliable D call. Deletions cut 0 bases from V and 4 bases from J, with 14 bases between. The CDR3 sequence is 16 residues long. Looked up from germline, CDR1 is SGHKS and CDR2 is YYEKEE (reference sequence). The CDR3 bases are TGTGCCAGCAGCTTGGGGCCCCGACTACAAAATCAGCCCCAGCATTTT. Translating it yields CASSLGPRLQNQPQHF.

This rearrangement joins TRBV9 to TRBJ2-3; a possible D gene is TRBD2 (7 bases). This CDR3 spans 15 amino acids. CDR1 and CDR2 (germline): SGDLS, YYNGEE. V was shortened by 3 bases and J by 0 bases, with 11 bases between the two germline ends. The DNA for the CDR3 is TGTGCCAGCAGCGGTCGGGGGGCTAGCACAGATACGCAGTATTTT. Amino acids: CASSGRGASTDTQYF.

The J gene is TRBJ1-2, the V gene TRBV19; 12 bases align to TRBD1. Germline V gives CDR1 LNHDA, CDR2 SQIVND (reference sequence). J was trimmed by 4 bases and V by 0 bases; bases with no gene match: 6. The CDR3 has 17 amino acids. The CDR3 coding sequence is TGTGCCAGTAGTATAGAGGGACAGGGGGCCACTCCCTATGGCTACACCTTC. Translation gives CASSIEGQGATPYGYTF.

The CDR3 is CAISQDRNTEAFF. The CDR3, as DNA: TGTGCCATCAGTCAAGACAGAAACACTGAAGCTTTCTTT. This rearrangement joins TRBV10-3 to TRBJ1-1, with D tentatively TRBD1 (5 bases). The V gene's germline CDR1 is ENHRY and CDR2 SYGVKD. The CDR3 spans 13 residues. Deletions cut 5 bases from V and 2 bases from J, with 9 bases between.

This chain connects TRBV7-2 to TRBJ1-3, with D maybe TRBD1 (5 bases). V lost 5 bases and J 0 bases, leaving 11 bases between the germline ends. This CDR3 region has 15 residues. CDR1 and CDR2 (germline): SGHTA, FQGNSA. In nucleotides, the CDR3 is TGTGCCAGCAGCAGCAGACAGTCCTCTGGAAACACCATATATTTT. Protein product: CASSSRQSSGNTIYF. Drawing the rest from reference TRBV7-2 and TRBJ1-3, the complete variable domain is GAGVSQSPSNKVTEKGKDVELRCDPISGHTALYWYRQSLGQGLEFLIYFQGNSAPDKSGLPSDRFSAERTGGSVSTLTIQRTQQEDSAVYLCASSSRQSSGNTIYFGEGSWLTVV.

This rearrangement joins TRBV9 to TRBJ1-2; D gene unclear. CDR3 length equals 14 residues. Between the trimmed V and J ends, which lost 0 bases and 1 base, there was a span of 7 bases. From germline, CDR1 is SGDLS and CDR2 YYNGEE. CDR3 DNA: TGTGCCAGCAGCGTAGAAGGACTTAACTATGGCTACACCTTC. Translated, it gives CASSVEGLNYGYTF.

The chain uses TRBV6-5 and TRBJ1-1, with 10 bases matching TRBD1. This CDR3 region has 14 residues. Trimming at V came to 6 bases and at J to 5 bases, leaving 6 bases not matched to a gene. Germline loops: CDR1 MNHEY, CDR2 SVGAGI. The CDR3 is CASRDDRGLTEAFF. The CDR3 nucleotides are TGTGCCAGCAGAGATGACAGGGGGCTTACTGAAGCTTTCTTT.

This sequence joins TRBV7-2 and TRBJ2-7; 8 bases are a match to TRBD2. J was trimmed by 1 base and V by 5 bases; bases with no gene match: 7. This CDR3 is 15 amino acids long. Germline CDR1 SGHTA, CDR2 FQGNSA. In DNA, the CDR3 is TGTGCCAGCAGCCCCAGGCTAGCGGGTTCCTACGAGCAGTACTTC. As protein: CASSPRLAGSYEQYF.

The chain is built from TRBV4-2 and TRBJ2-5; 9 bases fit TRBD2. From germline, CDR1 is LGHNA and CDR2 YNFKEQ. The junction had 10 bases not matched to a gene; V was cut back by 3 bases and J by 5 bases. The CDR3 covers 16 residues. In DNA form, the CDR3 reads TGTGCCAGCAGCCAGGAGCCCGCTAGCGGGGAGGAGACCCAGTACTTC. Its translation: CASSQEPASGEETQYF.

This sequence joins TRBV18 and TRBJ2-2; D is perhaps TRBD1 (6 bases). The CDR3 spans 17 residues. Germline V gene sequence: CDR1 KGHSH, CDR2 LQKENI. V was clipped by 3 bases and J by 0 bases, with 14 bases between them. The CDR3 DNA reads TGTGCCAGCTCACCGTACAGGGACGGGGCGAACACCGGGGAGCTGTTTTTT. Translated: CASSPYRDGANTGELFF.

The chain combines TRBV5-6 with TRBJ1-1, with D possibly matching TRBD1 (5 bases). The CDR3 has 13 residues. CDR1 SGHDT and CDR2 YYEEEE come from the germline V gene. The germline V and J ends were trimmed by 5 bases and 1 base, with 9 bases remaining between them. CDR3 sequence reads: CASRNDRNTEAFF. Here the CDR3 DNA reads TGTGCCAGCAGAAATGACAGGAACACTGAAGCTTTCTTT. Complete variable domain (other parts from reference TRBV5-6 and TRBJ1-1): DAGVTQSPTHLIKTRGQQVTLRCSPKSGHDTVSWYQQALGQGPQFIFQYYEEEERQRGNFPDRFSGHQFPNYSSELNVNALLLGDSALYLCASRNDRNTEAFFGQGTRLTVV.